Presented here are 29 T cell receptor beta chains from one specimen sequenced in a study of blood T cell repertoires in COVID-19 (dated by TCRdb to between 2020 and 2021). Libraries were built with the immunoSEQ multiplex PCR assay. TCRdb holds this immuneACCESS table with in-frame rearrangements only. Some clones are missing; in checked studies, unresolved V genes explain under half, and the rest has no known cause. This sample lists about 160,000 clones; 81% were detected once. The top ten hold 11% of the sample. Sequencing used peripheral blood. Every receptor here comes from a man between 60 and 75 years old with active or convalescent COVID-19.

The chain carries TRBV12-5 and TRBJ2-2, with TRBD2 as a possible D gene (6 bases). Trimming took 1 base from V and 4 from J, leaving 22 bases between them. Germline loops: CDR1 LGHNT, CDR2 FRNRAP. The CDR3 spans 19 residues. CDR3 in DNA: TGTGCTAGTGGTTTGGGTGCGGGCACAGGAGGGGTTAGCACCGGGGAGCTGTTTTTT. This encodes CASGLGAGTGGVSTGELFF.

This clone was found once. V is TRBV5-1 and J is TRBJ1-1; a weak D match, TRBD1 (6 bases). Between the trimmed V and J ends, which lost 0 bases and 0 bases, there was a span of 6 bases. Germline lookup yields CDR1 SGHRS and CDR2 YFSETQ. The CDR3 covers 14 residues. The CDR3 reads CASSLGQVNTEAFF. The CDR3 DNA is TGCGCCAGCAGCTTGGGACAGGTGAACACTGAAGCTTTCTTT.

This clone has only a few counts. The V gene is TRBV2, the J gene TRBJ1-4; 8 bases are a match to TRBD1. This CDR3 comprises 14 residues. V lost 5 bases and J lost 8; bases outside the gene matches: 7. CDR1 SNHLY and CDR2 FYNNEI come from the germline V gene. The CDR3 reads CASSKQGGLEKLFF. The DNA for the CDR3 is TGTGCCAGCAGTAAACAGGGGGGTCTGGAAAAACTGTTTTTT.

V and J are TRBV6-9 and TRBJ2-2, with a weak D call TRBD1 (6 bases). Germline lookup yields CDR1 MNHGY and CDR2 SVAAGI. The CDR3 is 15 amino acids. V gave up 8 bases and J gave up 6 bases, with 19 bases separating them. The CDR3 here is CASGEPGQGSGELFF. The CDR3 DNA is TGTGCCAGCGGCGAACCGGGACAAGGCTCCGGGGAGCTGTTTTTT.

The rearrangement uses TRBV10-3 and TRBJ2-3; D unresolved. The germline gives CDR1 ENHRY, CDR2 SYGVKD. With 0 bases removed from V and 3 bases from J, the gap between germline ends came to 13 bases. The CDR3 sequence is 16 residues long. The CDR3 here is CAISESRGFNTDTQYF. CDR3 bases: TGTGCCATCAGTGAGTCTCGAGGTTTCAATACAGATACGCAGTATTTT.

The chain links TRBV3-1 (or the pseudogene TRBV3-2) to TRBJ2-3; a possible D gene is TRBD2 (6 bases). Germline lookup yields CDR1 LGHDT and CDR2 YNNKEL (reference sequence). This CDR3 has 15 amino acids. Trimming took 4 bases from V and 0 from J, leaving 11 bases between them. The DNA for the CDR3 is TGTGCCAGCAGCCCTACCGGGACTAGCACAGATACGCAGTATTTT. Translating gives CASSPTGTSTDTQYF.

The chain has TRBV15 and TRBJ1-3; D is uncertain. The germline gives CDR1 LNHNV, CDR2 YYDKDF (reference sequence). The ends were cut back, 6 bases at V and 0 bases at J, with 6 bases in the middle. CDR3 length: 13 amino acids. CDR3 amino acids: CATRSFSGNTIYF. CDR3 sequence (DNA): TGTGCCACCAGGAGTTTCTCTGGAAACACCATATATTTT.

The chain joins TRBV5-6 to TRBJ2-3; 9 positions agree with TRBD2. Germline CDR1 SGHDT, CDR2 YYEEEE. The ends lost 0 bases at V and 3 bases at J; junction bases unmatched: 2. This CDR3 has 15 residues. In DNA form, the CDR3 reads TGTGCCAGCAGCTTGGAAGCGGGAGGAACAGATACGCAGTATTTT. It translates to CASSLEAGGTDTQYF.

The chain carries TRBV6-5 and TRBJ2-3; tentatively, D is TRBD2 (6 bases). The V end was cut by 9 bases, the J end by 0 bases, with 16 bases between. The CDR3 length is 15 residues. Per germline, CDR1 MNHEY and CDR2 SVGAGI. The CDR3 bases are TGTGCCAGTCAAAGTGGGGGGAAAAGCACAGATACGCAGTATTTT. This sequence encodes CASQSGGKSTDTQYF.

The chain is built from TRBV5-4 and TRBJ2-7, with 7 bases aligning to TRBD2. The CDR3 length is 16 residues. The V segment lost 4 bases and the J segment 3 bases; nucleotides outside the gene matches: 13. The germline V gene has CDR1 SGHNT and CDR2 YYREEE (reference sequence). CDR3 coding DNA: TGTGCCAGCAGCCCCGGGACTACAAAGGGCCGCTACGAGCAGTACTTC. This encodes CASSPGTTKGRYEQYF.

On this clone: The sample has other DNA sequences that encode this CDR3 too. This chain joins TRBV18 and TRBJ1-1; D may be TRBD1 (5 bases). The ends were cut back, 1 base at V and 5 bases at J, with 8 bases in the middle. This CDR3 has 13 residues. Germline values: CDR1 KGHSH, CDR2 LQKENI. CDR3 sequence (DNA): TGTGCCAGCTCACCACGGGGGGGAACTGAAGCTTTCTTT. The encoded protein is CASSPRGGTEAFF.

V is TRBV7-6 and J is TRBJ2-4; TRBD1 agrees at 8 bases. The CDR3 extends over 16 amino acids. Germline CDR1 reads SGHVS; CDR2 reads FNYEAQ. Trimming removed 6 bases from V and 2 bases from J; junction bases left unmatched: 9. CDR3: CASSLGTGATKNIQYF. The CDR3 region has the DNA TGTGCCAGCAGTCTCGGGACAGGAGCGACCAAAAACATTCAGTACTTC.

The chain employs TRBV7-2 and TRBJ2-5; TRBD1 is a possible D gene (5 bases). Deletions cut 2 bases from V and 0 bases from J, with 10 bases between. Germline CDR1 reads SGHTA; CDR2 reads FQGNSA. The CDR3 length is 15 residues. The CDR3 reads CASSLMGRDQETQYF. The DNA of the CDR3 is TGTGCCAGCAGCTTAATGGGCAGGGACCAAGAGACCCAGTACTTC.

The chain is built from TRBV18 and TRBJ2-3; D remains unclear. Germline CDR1 is KGHSH and CDR2 is LQKENI. The CDR3 length is 14 residues. V lost 3 bases, J lost 2 bases, and 9 bases lay in between. The CDR3 sequence: CASSPSRSTDTQYF. The CDR3 coding sequence is TGTGCCAGCTCACCCTCGCGTTCCACAGATACGCAGTATTTT.

The chain employs TRBV6-5 and TRBJ1-2; no clear D. The CDR3 covers 13 residues. Germline CDR1 is MNHEY and CDR2 is SVGAGI. Trimming cost V 7 bases and J 8 bases, with 17 bases left between them. The CDR3 bases are TGTGCCAGCATCGCGATGGAGCCTGAAGGCTACACCTTC. Residues: CASIAMEPEGYTF.

The sample holds a few counts of this clone. The chain joins TRBV5-8 to TRBJ2-7, with TRBD1 matching 7 bases. The V and J ends lost 3 bases and 9 bases, in that order; junction bases with no gene match: 9. This CDR3 is built from 13 residues. Germline V gene sequence: CDR1 SGHTS, CDR2 YDEGEE. Here the CDR3 DNA reads TGTGCCAGCAGCTCCCTCGGACAGGACGGGCAGTACTTC. Translation: CASSSLGQDGQYF.

V gene TRBV3-1 (or the pseudogene TRBV3-2) combines with J gene TRBJ2-5; D is ambiguous. With 3 bases removed from V and 5 bases from J, the gap between germline ends came to 7 bases. CDR3 length: 12 residues. CDR1 and CDR2 (germline): LGHDT, YNNKEL (reference sequence). CDR3 loop: CASSQTRETQYF. The CDR3 DNA sequence: TGTGCCAGCAGCCAGACACGGGAGACCCAGTACTTC.

V is TRBV6-1 and J is TRBJ1-6; possible D gene TRBD1, 5 bases. V was pared by 1 base and J by 4 bases, with 8 bases between. Germline CDR1 reads MNHNS; CDR2 reads SASEGT. The CDR3 runs 15 residues. In DNA, the CDR3 is TGTGCCAGCAGTGAAGGACAGAAATATAATTCACCCCTCCACTTT. It specifies CASSEGQKYNSPLHF.

This chain links TRBV11-1 with TRBJ1-2; 11 positions match TRBD1. This CDR3 is built from 13 residues. Looked up from germline, CDR1 is SGHAT and CDR2 is FQDESV (reference sequence). J was trimmed by 8 bases and V by 5 bases; bases with no gene match: 4. The CDR3 spells CASSPGTGGGYTF. The CDR3 coding sequence is TGTGCCAGCAGCCCGGGGACAGGGGGAGGCTACACCTTC. Combining the CDR3 with reference TRBV11-1 and TRBJ1-2 gives the whole variable domain EAEVAQSPRYKITEKSQAVAFWCDPISGHATLYWYRQILGQGPELLVQFQDESVVDDSQLPKDRFSAERLKGVDSTLKIQPAELGDSAMYLCASSPGTGGGYTFGSGTRLTVV.

Worth noting for this clone: One end of the junction varies from germline; a read error may be responsible. The chain has TRBV29-1 and TRBJ1-4; TRBD1 might be the D (6 bases). CDR1 SQVTM and CDR2 ANQGSEA come from the germline V gene. CDR3 length: 13 residues. CDR3 nucleotides: TGCAGCGTCGAAGGACAGACTAATGAAAAACTGTTTTTT. This gives the protein CSVEGQTNEKLFF.

CDR3 nucleotide sequence: TGTGCCAGCAGCCGGGGGGATGGGAATTCACCCCTCCACTTT. Encoded protein: CASSRGDGNSPLHF. This rearrangement joins TRBV3-1 (or the pseudogene TRBV3-2) to TRBJ1-6; D might be TRBD1 (5 bases). The germline V gene encodes CDR1 LGHDT and CDR2 YNNKEL (reference sequence). This CDR3 contains 14 residues. The V end lost 4 bases, the J end lost 7 bases, and 11 bases lay between the germline ends.

This clone was seen a few times. This chain connects TRBV9 to TRBJ1-5; maybe TRBD1 (6 bases). The CDR3 spans 16 residues. Germline V gene data show CDR1 as SGDLS and CDR2 as YYNGEE. The V end lost 9 bases, the J end lost 2 bases, and 21 bases lay between the germline ends. As DNA, the CDR3 is TGTGCCACCAGTTGTCTAAGAGGGGGTGGCAATCAGCCCCAGCATTTT. Protein: CATSCLRGGGNQPQHF.

The V and J genes are TRBV29-1 and TRBJ1-1; D gene uncertain. V lost 1 base to trimming and J lost 0 bases, with 6 bases between them. This CDR3 spans 13 amino acids. Per the germline V gene, CDR1 is SQVTM and CDR2 is ANQGSEA. Here the CDR3 reads CSVEVSMNTEAFF. As DNA, the CDR3 is TGCAGCGTTGAAGTCTCTATGAACACTGAAGCTTTCTTT. Drawing the rest from reference TRBV29-1 and TRBJ1-1, the complete variable domain is SAVISQKPSRDICQRGTSLTIQCQVDSQVTMMFWYRQQPGQSLTLIATANQGSEATYESGFVIDKFPISRPNLTFSTLTVSNMSPEDSSIYLCSVEVSMNTEAFFGQGTRLTVV.

The chain links TRBV5-1 to TRBJ1-1, with a tentative D call TRBD1 (6 bases). Trimming took 5 bases from V and 2 from J, leaving 16 bases between them. This CDR3 region has 15 residues. Germline CDR1 is SGHRS and CDR2 is YFSETQ. Here the CDR3 DNA reads TGCGCCAGCAGGTTCTCCGGGACAAGAAACACTGAAGCTTTCTTT. Amino acids: CASRFSGTRNTEAFF.

This clone appeared a few times. The chain couples TRBV28 to TRBJ2-7; 10 positions match TRBD1. Germline V gene lookup returns CDR1 MDHEN and CDR2 SYDVKM. The CDR3 has 14 amino acids. Trimming at V came to 4 bases and at J to 6 bases, leaving 6 bases not matched to a gene. The CDR3 loop is CASSSGTGVSEQYF. In nucleotides, the CDR3 is TGTGCCAGCAGTTCCGGGACAGGGGTCAGCGAGCAGTACTTC.

J is TRBJ2-7 and V is TRBV11-2, with a tentative D call TRBD1 (6 bases). Trimming shortened V by 3 bases and J by 1 base, and 16 bases separated the two germline ends. This CDR3 region has 16 residues. Germline CDR1 is SGHAT and CDR2 is FQNNGV. The CDR3: CASSFLRGRTSYEQYF. CDR3 bases: TGTGCCAGCAGCTTCCTAAGGGGGAGAACGTCCTACGAGCAGTACTTC.

This chain links TRBV29-1 with TRBJ1-3, with a possible D match to TRBD1 (6 bases). CDR3 size: 13 residues. Germline V CDR1 and CDR2: SQVTM, ANQGSEA. The V end lost 4 bases, the J end lost 4 bases, and 11 bases lay between the germline ends. The CDR3 sequence is CSVVLQGGNTIYF. Written as DNA, the CDR3 is TGCAGCGTTGTTTTACAGGGAGGAAACACCATATATTTT. Variable domain in full (rest from reference TRBV29-1 and TRBJ1-3): SAVISQKPSRDICQRGTSLTIQCQVDSQVTMMFWYRQQPGQSLTLIATANQGSEATYESGFVIDKFPISRPNLTFSTLTVSNMSPEDSSIYLCSVVLQGGNTIYFGEGSWLTVV.

This clone occurred once. The rearrangement joins TRBV28 to TRBJ1-1, with 7 bases identical to TRBD1. Losses at the gene ends were 6 bases for V and 4 bases for J; bases not matched to a gene: 5. There are 13 residues in the CDR3. Germline V CDR1 and CDR2: MDHEN, SYDVKM. The CDR3 bases are TGTGCCAGCAGGGCACAGGGGCCCACTGAAGCTTTCTTT. Protein product: CASRAQGPTEAFF.

The chain combines TRBV9 with TRBJ2-7; TRBD1 matches at 8 bases. CDR1 is SGDLS, CDR2 YYNGEE, per germline. There are 15 residues in the CDR3. The V gene end was trimmed by 3 bases and the J gene end by 6 bases; junction bases not matched to a gene: 11. The CDR3 here is CASSASQGARGEQYF. CDR3 coding DNA: TGTGCCAGCAGCGCTTCTCAGGGGGCGCGAGGCGAGCAGTACTTC. Full variable domain (rest looked up from reference TRBV9 and TRBJ2-7): DSGVTQTPKHLITATGQRVTLRCSPRSGDLSVYWYQQSLDQGLQFLIQYYNGEERAKGNILERFSAQQFPDLHSELNLSSLELGDSALYFCASSASQGARGEQYFGPGTRLTVT.